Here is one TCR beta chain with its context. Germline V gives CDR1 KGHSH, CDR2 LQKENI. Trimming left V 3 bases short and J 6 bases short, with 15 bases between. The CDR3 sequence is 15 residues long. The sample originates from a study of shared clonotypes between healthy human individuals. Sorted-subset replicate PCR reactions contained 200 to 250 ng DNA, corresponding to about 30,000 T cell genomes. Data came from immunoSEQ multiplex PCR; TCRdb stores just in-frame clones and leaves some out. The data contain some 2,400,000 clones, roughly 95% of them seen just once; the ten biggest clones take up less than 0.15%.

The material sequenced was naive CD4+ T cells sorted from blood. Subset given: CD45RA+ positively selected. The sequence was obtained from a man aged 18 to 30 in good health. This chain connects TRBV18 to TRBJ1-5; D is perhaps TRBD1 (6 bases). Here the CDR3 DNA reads TGTGCCAGCTCACCCCAGACAGGACCCACTCAGCCCCAGCATTTT. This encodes CASSPQTGPTQPQHF.